A selection of T cell receptor beta chains follows, all from one sample in a study of vaccination and CD4 T cells after COVID-19. The antigens of these receptors remain unknown. TCRdb re-analysed the PCR reads in MiXCR, keeping a single row per CDR3 protein. The sample consists of thousands of distinct CDR3 sequences, 40% of them appearing once. Material: CD4+ T cells from blood, cultured in vitro. Every receptor here comes from a human donor who had recovered from COVID-19. CDR3s include the opening cysteine and the closing phenylalanine or tryptophan. The D gene is left open where the match is weak. Some rows mark clone size as missing; the rest say once, few, many or name a class of expanded clone.

j_call,d_call,v_call,clone_size,cdr3_nt,cdr3_aa
TRBJ1-2,.,TRBV30,.,TGTGCCTGGAGTGTAGACCAGTTTGCTAACTATGGCTACACCTTC,CAWSVDQFANYGYTF
TRBJ2-7,TRBD2,TRBV7-2,.,TGTGCCAGCAGCTTAAGGGCTAGCGGGGGCTACGAGCAGTACTTC,CASSLRASGGYEQYF
TRBJ1-1,.,TRBV7-9,few,TGTGCCAGCAGCTTGGACACGCTGTACACTGAAGCTTTCTTT,CASSLDTLYTEAFF
TRBJ2-7,TRBD2,TRBV2,.,TGTGCCAGCAGGAACGGGCTAGCGGGCTACGAGCAGTACTTC,CASRNGLAGYEQYF
TRBJ1-1,.,TRBV6-1,.,TGTGCCAGCCGGCCGGGAAGTACTATGGGGACTGAAGCTTTCTTT,CASRPGSTMGTEAFF
TRBJ1-4,.,TRBV28,.,TGTGCCAGCAGCACAACTAATGAAAAACTGTTTTTT,CASSTTNEKLFF
TRBJ1-1,.,TRBV20-1,few,TGCAGTGCTAGAGATCTAAGTCATGACAGAACCTTGAACACTGAAGCTTTCTTT,CSARDLSHDRTLNTEAFF
TRBJ2-5,.,TRBV27,few,TGTGCCAGCAGAAGGATTAGTGGAGAGACCCAGTACTTC,CASRRISGETQYF
TRBJ2-5,TRBD1,TRBV6-1,few,TGTGCCAGCAGTAGGGGGACAGGGGGAGAGACCCAGTACTTC,CASSRGTGGETQYF
TRBJ2-1,.,TRBV6-1,.,TGTGCCAGCAGTGAGCGGGACACAACCTACAATGAGCAGTTCTTC,CASSERDTTYNEQFF
TRBJ2-7,TRBD2,TRBV7-2,.,TGTGCCAGCAGCTCACCCGGGACTAGCTCCTACGAGCAGTACTTC,CASSSPGTSSYEQYF
TRBJ2-7,.,TRBV5-4,few,TGTGCCAGCAGCTTGCAGGTTTACTCCTACGAGCAGTACTTC,CASSLQVYSYEQYF
TRBJ1-2,.,TRBV5-1,.,TGCGCCAGCAGCTTGTGGGGGAACTATGGCTACACCTTC,CASSLWGNYGYTF
TRBJ1-3,.,TRBV7-9,.,TGTGCCAGCAGCTTAGGGCGTGGGAACACCATATATTTT,CASSLGRGNTIYF
TRBJ1-3,.,TRBV6-1,.,TGTGCCAGCAGCCCATCCCCTGGAAACACCATATATTTT,CASSPSPGNTIYF
TRBJ2-7,TRBD2,TRBV5-8,few,TGTGCCAGCAGCTCTAGCGGGGGGCTTTACTACGAGCAGTACTTC,CASSSSGGLYYEQYF
TRBJ1-2,.,TRBV5-1,.,TGCGCCAGCAGCTTACCCGGGACAACTAACTATGGCTACACCTTC,CASSLPGTTNYGYTF
TRBJ2-7,.,TRBV30,medium-sized,TGTGCATCCCAATCGGGCGGCTACGAGCAGTACTTC,CASQSGGYEQYF
TRBJ2-2,.,TRBV11-3,.,TGTGCCAGCAGCCAACCGGACACCGGGGAGCTGTTTTTT,CASSQPDTGELFF
TRBJ2-2,.,TRBV4-2,.,TGTGCCAGCAGCCAAGAGTCGTACAGCGGGGGGGAGCTGTTTTTT,CASSQESYSGGELFF
TRBJ1-6,TRBD1,TRBV19,few,TGTGCCAGTAGCTCAGAGAGGGGGCGGTCTTCACCCCTCCACTTT,CASSSERGRSSPLHF
TRBJ2-7,.,TRBV7-8,.,TGTGCCAGCAGCCCCGAACGGGGGATCCCCTACGAGCAGTACTTC,CASSPERGIPYEQYF
TRBJ1-1,.,TRBV12-3/TRBV12-4,large,TGTGCCAGCAGTCTCCGGTGGGGGATGAACACTGAAGCTTTCTTT,CASSLRWGMNTEAFF
TRBJ1-5,TRBD1,TRBV2,few,TGTGCCAGCAGCGACAGGGCGCGTGATCAGCCCCAGCATTTT,CASSDRARDQPQHF
TRBJ2-3,.,TRBV7-3,few,TGTGCCAGCAGCTTCCACTACAGGGTAAGGCTAGGGAGCACAGATACGCAGTATTTT,CASSFHYRVRLGSTDTQYF
TRBJ1-1,TRBD1,TRBV19,.,TGTGCCAGTAGTATAGATCGGTGGGACAGATCTTTCTTT,CASSIDRWDRSFF
TRBJ2-7,.,TRBV6-1,.,TGTGCCAGCAGGGTGACAGTTTCGGACGAGCAGTACTTC,CASRVTVSDEQYF
TRBJ2-7,TRBD1,TRBV30,.,TGTGCCTGGAGCCTCACAGGGGGCGAGCAGTACTTC,CAWSLTGGEQYF
TRBJ2-5,TRBD1,TRBV6-5,few,TGTGCCAGCAGTTGGGGACAGGACAGGGCAGAGACCCAGTACTTC,CASSWGQDRAETQYF
TRBJ2-7,TRBD1,TRBV30,.,TGTGCCTGGAGTGGACCCGGCGACAGGGCTAGCTCCTACGAGCAGTACTTC,CAWSGPGDRASSYEQYF
TRBJ1-2,.,TRBV6-1,few,TGTGCCAGCAGTGACGGGGGTAACATCTATGGCTACACCTTC,CASSDGGNIYGYTF
TRBJ1-2,TRBD1,TRBV7-2,few,TGTGCCAGCAGCCACCGGACAGGGGAAGGGTTTTACACCTTC,CASSHRTGEGFYTF
TRBJ2-1,.,TRBV6-1,.,TGTGCCAGCAGCAATTCAGGCGCCTTCTCCTACAATGAGCAGTTCTTC,CASSNSGAFSYNEQFF
TRBJ2-3,.,TRBV30,few,TGTGCCTGGAGGCGTCAGATTAGCACAGATACGCAGTATTTT,CAWRRQISTDTQYF
TRBJ2-7,TRBD1,TRBV2,few,TGTGCCAGCGGGGACAGCTACGAGCAGTACTTC,CASGDSYEQYF
TRBJ1-1,.,TRBV19,.,TGTGCCAGTAGTATTTTCCGGAACACTGAAGCTTTCTTT,CASSIFRNTEAFF
TRBJ1-2,.,TRBV28,few,TGTGCCAGCAGTCTGGACAATAACTATGGCTACACCTTC,CASSLDNNYGYTF
TRBJ2-7,TRBD1,TRBV11-2,few,TGTGCCAGCAGCCCCCGATTTGTGGACAGGGGTGACGAGCAGTACTTC,CASSPRFVDRGDEQYF
TRBJ2-2,.,TRBV7-3,.,TGTGCCAGCAGCTCAGTCGGGGGAATTACCGGGGAGCTGTTTTTT,CASSSVGGITGELFF
TRBJ2-7,TRBD2,TRBV20-1,.,TGCAGTGCTAGGCCCACGCGGGGACTAGCGGGACTAGAGCAGTACTTC,CSARPTRGLAGLEQYF
TRBJ2-3,.,TRBV4-2,medium-sized,TGTGCCAGCAGCCTAAGATTGGCTAGCGGCACAGATACGCAGTATTTT,CASSLRLASGTDTQYF
TRBJ2-3,TRBD1,TRBV5-1,few,TGCGCCAGCAGCCAGGGGGCCCCGAACACAGATACGCAGTATTTT,CASSQGAPNTDTQYF
TRBJ2-2,.,TRBV12-3/TRBV12-4,.,TGTGCCAGCAGCAGACTAGAATCCGGGGAGCTGTTTTTT,CASSRLESGELFF
TRBJ2-7,.,TRBV6-5,.,TGTGCCAGCAGTTACGAAGACAGAATCTACGAGCAGTACTTC,CASSYEDRIYEQYF
TRBJ2-3,.,TRBV15,.,TGTGCCACCAGCAGAGAGCGGGGCACAGATACGCAGTATTTT,CATSRERGTDTQYF
TRBJ1-4,TRBD1,TRBV6-1,.,TGTGCCAGCAGGGTGGGACAGGGCCAAGAAAAACTGTTTTTT,CASRVGQGQEKLFF
TRBJ1-2,TRBD1,TRBV18,.,TGTGCCAGCTCACCACCCGGGACAGACTATGGCTACACCTTC,CASSPPGTDYGYTF
TRBJ2-5,TRBD1,TRBV25-1,.,TGTGCCAGCGCTCCGGGACAGGAGGGAGAGACCCAGTACTTC,CASAPGQEGETQYF
TRBJ2-3,.,TRBV7-2,few,TGTGCCAGCAGCTTGGGGGCCAGCTCAGATACGCAGTATTTT,CASSLGASSDTQYF
TRBJ1-5,.,TRBV24-1,.,TGTGCCACCAGTGTCGGGACATACAATCAGCCCCAGCATTTT,CATSVGTYNQPQHF